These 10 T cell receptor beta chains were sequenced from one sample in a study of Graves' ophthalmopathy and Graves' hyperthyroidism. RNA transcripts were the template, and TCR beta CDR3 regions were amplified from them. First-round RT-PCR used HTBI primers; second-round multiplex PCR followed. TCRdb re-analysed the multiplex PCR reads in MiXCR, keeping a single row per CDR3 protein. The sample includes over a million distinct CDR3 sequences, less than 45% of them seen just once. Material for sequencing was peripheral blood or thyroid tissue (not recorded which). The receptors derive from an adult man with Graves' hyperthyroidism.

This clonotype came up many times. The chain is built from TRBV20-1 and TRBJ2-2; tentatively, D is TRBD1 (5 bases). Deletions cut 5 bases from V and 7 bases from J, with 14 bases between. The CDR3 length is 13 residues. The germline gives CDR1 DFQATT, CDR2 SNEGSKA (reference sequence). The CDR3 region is CSAHLQGRGELFF. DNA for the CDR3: TGCAGTGCTCATCTCCAGGGTCGCGGGGAGCTGTTTTTT.

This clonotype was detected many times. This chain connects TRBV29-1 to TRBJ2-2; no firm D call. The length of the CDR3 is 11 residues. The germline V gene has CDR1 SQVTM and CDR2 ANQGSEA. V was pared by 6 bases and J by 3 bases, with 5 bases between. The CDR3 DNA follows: TGCAGCGTCGATGACACCGGGGAGCTGTTTTTT. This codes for CSVDDTGELFF.

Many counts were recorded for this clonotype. Here the CDR3 reads CASSDSGPQETQYF. CDR3 in DNA: TGTGCCAGCAGCGATAGCGGGCCCCAAGAGACCCAGTACTTC. The gene calls are TRBV9 and TRBJ2-5; 7 bases align to TRBD2. Germline V gene lookup returns CDR1 SGDLS and CDR2 YYNGEE. This CDR3 is 14 amino acids long. V lost 3 bases, J lost 1 base, and 3 bases stayed unmatched.

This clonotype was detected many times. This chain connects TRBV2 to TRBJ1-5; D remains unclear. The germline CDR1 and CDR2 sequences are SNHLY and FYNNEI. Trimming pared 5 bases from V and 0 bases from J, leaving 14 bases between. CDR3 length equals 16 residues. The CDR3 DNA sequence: TGTGCCAGCAGTCCTGCTCTCAGGTATAGCAATCAGCCCCAGCATTTT. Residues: CASSPALRYSNQPQHF.

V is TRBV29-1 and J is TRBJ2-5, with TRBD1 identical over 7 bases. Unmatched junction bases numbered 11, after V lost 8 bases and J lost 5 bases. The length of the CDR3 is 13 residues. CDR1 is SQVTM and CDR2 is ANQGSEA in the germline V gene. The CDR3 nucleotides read TGCAGCATGTGGGACAGTGCCCGCGAGACCCAGTACTTC. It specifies CSMWDSARETQYF.

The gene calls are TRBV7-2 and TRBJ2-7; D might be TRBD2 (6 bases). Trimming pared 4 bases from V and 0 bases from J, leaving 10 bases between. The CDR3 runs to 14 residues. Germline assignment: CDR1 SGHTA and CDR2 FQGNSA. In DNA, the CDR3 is TGTGCCAGCAGCTCCCAGACTAGCTCCTACGAGCAGTACTTC. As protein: CASSSQTSSYEQYF. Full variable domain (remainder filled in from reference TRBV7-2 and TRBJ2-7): GAGVSQSPSNKVTEKGKDVELRCDPISGHTALYWYRQSLGQGLEFLIYFQGNSAPDKSGLPSDRFSAERTGGSVSTLTIQRTQQEDSAVYLCASSSQTSSYEQYFGPGTRLTVT.

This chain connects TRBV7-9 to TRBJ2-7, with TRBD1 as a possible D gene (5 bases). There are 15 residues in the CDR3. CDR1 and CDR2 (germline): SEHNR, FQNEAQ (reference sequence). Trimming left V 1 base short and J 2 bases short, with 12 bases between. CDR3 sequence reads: CASSLDKGLPYEQYF. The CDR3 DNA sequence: TGTGCCAGCAGCTTAGACAAGGGGCTACCCTACGAGCAGTACTTC.

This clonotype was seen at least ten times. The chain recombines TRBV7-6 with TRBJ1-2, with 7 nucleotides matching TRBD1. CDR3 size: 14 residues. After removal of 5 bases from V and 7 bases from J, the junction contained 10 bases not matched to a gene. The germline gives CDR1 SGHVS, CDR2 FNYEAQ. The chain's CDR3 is CASSPTGQMSGYTF. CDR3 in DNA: TGTGCCAGCAGCCCGACGGGACAGATGAGTGGCTACACCTTC.

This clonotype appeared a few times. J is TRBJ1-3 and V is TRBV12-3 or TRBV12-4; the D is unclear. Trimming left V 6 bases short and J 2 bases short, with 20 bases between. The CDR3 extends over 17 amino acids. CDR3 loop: CASRSHLFGEAGNTIYF. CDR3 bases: TGTGCCAGCAGGTCTCACCTTTTTGGGGAAGCTGGAAACACCATATATTTT.

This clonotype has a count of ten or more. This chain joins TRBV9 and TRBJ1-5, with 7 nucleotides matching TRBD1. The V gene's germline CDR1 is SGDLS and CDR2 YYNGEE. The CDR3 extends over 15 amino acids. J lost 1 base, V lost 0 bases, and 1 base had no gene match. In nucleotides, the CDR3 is TGTGCCAGCAGCGTAGAGGGGGCGAGCAATCAGCCCCAGCATTTT. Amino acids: CASSVEGASNQPQHF.